This TCR beta chain was captured in a study of T-cell reconstitution after alpha-beta-depleted transplantation in children. Unique molecular identifiers were used in preparing the TCRbeta library. TCRdb recomputed calls from the PCR reads with MiXCR, one row per CDR3 protein. Of hundreds of thousands of distinct CDR3 sequences in the sample, around 16% are singletons; the top ten hold approximately 1%. The V end lost 0 bases, the J end lost 0 bases, and 12 bases lay between the germline ends. This CDR3 has 16 amino acids. In germline, CDR1 is DFQATT, CDR2 SNEGSKA (reference sequence). The sequence derives from a human donor who donated a stem cell graft to a child with acute myeloid leukemia. Source: PBMCs from the stem cell graft donor, taken from the stem cell graft. The rearrangement uses TRBV20-1 and TRBJ1-5; D remains unclear. Written as DNA, the CDR3 is TGCAGTGCTAGAGAAGGCAGACGGCTTAGCAATCAGCCCCAGCATTTT. Its protein is CSAREGRRLSNQPQHF.